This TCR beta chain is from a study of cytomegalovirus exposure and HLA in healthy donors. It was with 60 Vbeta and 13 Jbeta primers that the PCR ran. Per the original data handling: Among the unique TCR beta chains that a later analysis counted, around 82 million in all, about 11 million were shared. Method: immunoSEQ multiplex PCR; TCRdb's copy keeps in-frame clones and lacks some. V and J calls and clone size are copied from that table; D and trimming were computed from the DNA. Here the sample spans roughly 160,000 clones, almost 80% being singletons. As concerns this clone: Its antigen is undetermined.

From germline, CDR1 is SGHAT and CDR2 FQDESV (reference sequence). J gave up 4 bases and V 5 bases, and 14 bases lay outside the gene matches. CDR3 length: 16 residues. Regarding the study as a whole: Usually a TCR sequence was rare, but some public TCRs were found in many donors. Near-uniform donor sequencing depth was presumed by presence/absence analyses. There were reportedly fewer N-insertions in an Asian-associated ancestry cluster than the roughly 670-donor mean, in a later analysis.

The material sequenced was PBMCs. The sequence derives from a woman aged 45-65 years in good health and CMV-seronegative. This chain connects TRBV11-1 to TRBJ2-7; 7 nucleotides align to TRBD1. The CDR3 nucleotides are TGTGCCAGCAGCACCACAAGTACGGGACAGCTATACGAGCAGTACTTC. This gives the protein CASSTTSTGQLYEQYF.